A single T cell receptor (beta chain) is shown here with its context. This entry belongs to a study of patients and donors after allogeneic stem cell transplantation. The CDR3 is 16 amino acids. With 2 bases clipped from V and 7 bases from J, the junction kept 12 bases outside the gene matches. The germline V gene has CDR1 SGHRS and CDR2 YFSETQ. TCRdb called the RT-PCR reads again in MiXCR, with one record for every CDR3 protein. The data contain approximately 250,000 distinct CDR3 sequences, about 14% of them seen just once; the ten biggest clones take up around a tenth. The V and J genes are TRBV5-1 and TRBJ1-2, with 9 bases aligning to TRBD1. Sequencing used blood, either unsorted or a sorted T cell fraction (not recorded which). This TCR was sampled from a human donor who was either an allogeneic HSCT recipient or a stem cell or donor lymphocyte infusion donor (not recorded which). It is not recorded whose cells these are; they may come from a transplant donor. The CDR3 DNA reads as TGCGCCAGCAGCTTATCGAGTACGACAGGGGGTGGTGGCTACACCTTC. This encodes CASSLSSTTGGGGYTF.